The next 18 T cell receptor beta chains were all read from a single sample in a study of shared clonotypes between healthy human individuals. Method: immunoSEQ multiplex PCR; TCRdb's copy keeps in-frame clones and lacks some. The repertoire holds around 200,000 clones, around 63% seen once, with about 10% in the top ten. The sample taken for sequencing was memory CD4+ T cells sorted from blood. Subset here: CD45RA-negative fraction. The receptor source for this set is a man under 40 in good health.

In this sample, this clone turned up a few times. The rearrangement joins TRBV12-5 to TRBJ1-5; the D gene is possibly TRBD1 (6 bases). The length of the CDR3 is 17 residues. CDR1 and CDR2 from the germline V gene are LGHNT and FRNRAP. V lost 5 bases and J 3 bases, leaving 20 bases between the germline ends. The CDR3 sequence: CASGPRKPTGINQPQHF. The DNA for the CDR3 is TGTGCTAGTGGTCCGCGTAAACCTACAGGGATCAATCAGCCCCAGCATTTT. The whole variable domain, remainder taken from reference TRBV12-5 and TRBJ1-5, is DARVTQTPRHKVTEMGQEVTMRCQPILGHNTVFWYRQTMMQGLELLAYFRNRAPLDDSGMPKDRFSAEMPDATLATLKIQPSEPRDSAVYFCASGPRKPTGINQPQHFGDGTRLSIL.

The CDR3 bases are TGCGCCAGCAGCTTGATGGCCCTCAATGAGCAGTTCTTC. Translation: CASSLMALNEQFF. The chain has TRBV5-1 and TRBJ2-1; D unresolved. The CDR3 is made up of 13 amino acids. Trimming cost V 1 base and J 6 bases, with 8 bases left between them. The germline V gene encodes CDR1 SGHRS and CDR2 YFSETQ.

The CDR3: CASSLAGGGGEKLFF. For the CDR3, the DNA is TGTGCCAGCAGCTTGGCAGGGGGCGGAGGTGAAAAACTGTTTTTT. The chain joins TRBV5-5 to TRBJ1-4; TRBD1 matches at 8 bases. The V gene end was trimmed by 0 bases and the J gene end by 7 bases; junction bases not matched to a gene: 5. CDR3 length: 15 residues. Looked up from germline, CDR1 is SGHKS and CDR2 is YYEKEE (reference sequence).

Turning to this clone: This same CDR3 is encoded by further DNA sequences in the sample. V is TRBV11-2 and J is TRBJ2-3; D is undetermined. The CDR3 has 15 residues. Looked up from germline, CDR1 is SGHAT and CDR2 is FQNNGV. V gave up 0 bases and J gave up 0 bases, with 7 bases separating them. In DNA, the CDR3 is TGTGCCAGCAGCTTAGATGGCAGAAGCACAGATACGCAGTATTTT. This gives the protein CASSLDGRSTDTQYF.

The genes are TRBV30 and TRBJ2-4, with TRBD2 identical over 8 bases. The CDR3 contains 13 residues. With 5 bases clipped from V and 8 bases from J, the junction kept 8 bases outside the gene matches. Germline V lookup: CDR1 GTSNPN, CDR2 SVGIG (reference sequence). CDR3 residues: CAWSLAGSDIQYF. For the CDR3, the DNA is TGTGCCTGGTCCCTAGCGGGTTCCGACATTCAGTACTTC.

This clone was picked up many times. Additional DNA sequences in this sample encode the identical CDR3. The V and J genes are TRBV5-5 and TRBJ1-5; D is unclear. There are 14 residues in the CDR3. V was clipped by 0 bases and J by 4 bases, with 8 bases between them. Per the germline V gene, CDR1 is SGHKS and CDR2 is YYEKEE (reference sequence). The CDR3 region is CASSLEAGNQPQHF. The CDR3 DNA reads TGTGCCAGCAGCTTGGAAGCCGGTAATCAGCCCCAGCATTTT.

This clone has just a few counts. Here the CDR3 reads CASSPGANTGELFF. In DNA, the CDR3 is TGCGCCAGCAGCCCCGGGGCGAACACCGGGGAGCTGTTTTTT. The chain links TRBV5-1 to TRBJ2-2; possible D gene TRBD2, 5 bases. The CDR3 consists of 14 residues. Germline V gene lookup returns CDR1 SGHRS and CDR2 YFSETQ. The V gene lost 4 bases and the J gene lost 0 bases, with 7 bases spanning the gap.

This clone has at least ten counts. The rearrangement joins TRBV5-1 to TRBJ2-7, with 7 bases fitting TRBD1. V lost 2 bases to trimming and J lost 0 bases; unmatched junction nucleotides: 2. This CDR3 region has 14 residues. Germline CDR1 SGHRS, CDR2 YFSETQ. The CDR3 region is CASSFGDSSYEQYF. CDR3 bases: TGCGCCAGCAGCTTTGGGGACAGCTCCTACGAGCAGTACTTC.

V usage is TRBV19 and J usage is TRBJ1-5, with 7 bases aligning to TRBD1. This CDR3 comprises 15 residues. V gave up 6 bases and J gave up 1 base; unmatched junction bases: 6. Germline V CDR1 and CDR2: LNHDA, SQIVND (reference sequence). The CDR3 region has the DNA TGTGCCAGTAGACAGGGACAGCGAAGCAATCAGCCCCAGCATTTT. Amino acid sequence: CASRQGQRSNQPQHF.

Of note for this clone: Possible read error: a much larger clone is one base away. The V and J genes are TRBV7-2 and TRBJ1-5; tentative D call: TRBD1 (6 bases). The CDR3 runs 15 residues. CDR1 SGHTA and CDR2 FQGNSA come from the germline V gene. The germline V and J ends were trimmed by 4 bases and 1 base, with 11 bases remaining between them. This CDR3 reads CASSSWGASNQPQHF. The CDR3 coding sequence is TGTGCCAGCAGCTCTTGGGGGGCAAGCAATCAGCCCCAGCATTTT.

The chain links TRBV18 to TRBJ2-6; 15 bases are a match to TRBD2. The V and J ends lost 2 bases and 2 bases, in that order; junction bases with no gene match: 1. Germline-derived CDR1 and CDR2 are KGHSH and LQKENI. The CDR3 consists of 18 residues. The CDR3 region has the DNA TGTGCCAGCTCACCAAGGACTAGCGGGAGGGCTGGGGCCAACGTCCTGACTTTC. As protein: CASSPRTSGRAGANVLTF. Complete variable domain (other parts from reference TRBV18 and TRBJ2-6): NAGVMQNPRHLVRRRGQEARLRCSPMKGHSHVYWYRQLPEEGLKFMVYLQKENIIDESGMPKERFSAEFPKEGPSILRIQQVVRGDSAAYFCASSPRTSGRAGANVLTFGAGSRLTVL.

This chain links TRBV11-2 with TRBJ2-7, with TRBD1 matching over 8 bases. V trimming: 5 bases; J trimming: 7 bases; junction bases outside the gene matches: 4. The CDR3 covers 12 residues. Per the germline V gene, CDR1 is SGHAT and CDR2 is FQNNGV. CDR3 bases: TGTGCCAGCAGCCGGACAGGGATAGAGCAGTACTTC. Its translation: CASSRTGIEQYF.

This clone was seen a few times. This chain's CDR3 is CASSLGQGKTYEQYF. In nucleotides, the CDR3 is TGTGCCAGCAGCTTGGGACAGGGTAAAACTTACGAGCAGTACTTC. The V and J genes are TRBV7-9 and TRBJ2-7; 9 nucleotides match TRBD1. CDR1 and CDR2 from the germline V gene are SEHNR and FQNEAQ (reference sequence). Trimming took 3 bases from V and 4 from J; bases not matched to a gene: 7. The CDR3 is 15 amino acids.

This clone showed up just a few times. The rearrangement joins TRBV7-2 to TRBJ2-1; 7 nucleotides match TRBD2. The germline gives CDR1 SGHTA, CDR2 FQGNSA. V was pared by 9 bases and J by 7 bases, with 12 bases of the junction left unmatched. The CDR3 extends over 14 amino acids. The CDR3 nucleotides are TGTGCCAGTAAGCGGGGTATGGCCGCGAATGAGCAGTTCTTC. Translation: CASKRGMAANEQFF.

This clone was recorded many times. The chain carries TRBV5-1 and TRBJ1-2; D not resolved. Germline V gene data show CDR1 as SGHRS and CDR2 as YFSETQ. This CDR3 spans 16 amino acids. Trimming pared 1 base from V and 2 bases from J, leaving 15 bases between. The chain's CDR3 is CASSLPGGEGNYGYTF. The CDR3 nucleotides are TGCGCCAGCAGCTTGCCGGGCGGTGAGGGCAACTATGGCTACACCTTC.

This chain uses TRBV19 with TRBJ2-3; D may be TRBD2 (5 bases). Germline lookup yields CDR1 LNHDA and CDR2 SQIVND (reference sequence). Trimming pared 1 base from V and 2 bases from J, leaving 13 bases between. The CDR3 runs to 16 residues. The CDR3 here is CASSIGPSSATDTQYF. In nucleotides, the CDR3 is TGTGCCAGTAGTATAGGGCCTAGCTCTGCCACAGATACGCAGTATTTT. Variable domain in full (rest from reference TRBV19 and TRBJ2-3): DGGITQSPKYLFRKEGQNVTLSCEQNLNHDAMYWYRQDPGQGLRLIYYSQIVNDFQKGDIAEGYSVSREKKESFPLTVTSAQKNPTAFYLCASSIGPSSATDTQYFGPGTRLTVL.

The gene calls are TRBV18 and TRBJ2-5; D is tentatively TRBD1 or TRBD2 (5 bases each). There are 16 residues in the CDR3. Trimming removed 2 bases at V and 1 base at J, with 14 bases between. Germline V gene data show CDR1 as KGHSH and CDR2 as LQKENI. As DNA, the CDR3 is TGTGCCAGCTCACCAGATCCGGGGCTATTCCAAGAGACCCAGTACTTC. Its translation: CASSPDPGLFQETQYF.

The V call is TRBV14, the J call TRBJ2-1, with D perhaps TRBD1 (5 bases). The length of the CDR3 is 15 residues. The germline V and J ends were trimmed by 4 bases and 6 bases, with 16 bases remaining between them. CDR1 and CDR2 (germline): SGHDN, FVKESK. The CDR3 protein is CASSPGPGHFNEQFF. The CDR3 DNA is TGTGCCAGCAGCCCCGGACCAGGGCATTTCAATGAGCAGTTCTTC.